What follows are 27 T cell receptor beta chains derived from one specimen sequenced in a study of regulatory T cells in long-lasting Graves disease. Construction of the TCR beta libraries employed iRepertoire HTBI primers in conjunction with Arm-PCR of CDR3 regions. Using its own MiXCR run on the multiplex PCR reads, TCRdb lists one record per CDR3 protein. The data contain under 500,000 distinct CDR3 sequences, roughly 17% of them singletons. Time point reported: newly diagnosed GD, antithyroid drugs for less than 3 months. The TCR library was made from RNA extracted from PBMCs. Separately, the same data were catalogued under a study of T cells in Graves' hyperthyroidism and ophthalmopathy.

Sequencing used peripheral blood mononuclear cells (PBMCs), obtained at new diagnosis, from a patient treated with antithyroid drugs. These receptors were taken from a woman in her 30s with Graves disease.

The chain employs TRBV7-8 and TRBJ2-1; a weak D match, TRBD2 (6 bases). V lost 1 base to trimming and J lost 6 bases, with 19 bases between them. This CDR3 spans 17 amino acids. Germline values: CDR1 SGHVS, CDR2 FQNEAQ. In nucleotides, the CDR3 is TGTGCCAGCAGCTTAGACTGGGGGGACCCGTCCCTCAATGAGCAGTTCTTC. It is translated as CASSLDWGDPSLNEQFF.

A few counts support this clonotype. V and J are TRBV4-3 and TRBJ2-1, with D uncertain. V was trimmed by 5 bases and J by 10 bases, leaving 9 bases between them. The CDR3 sequence is 11 residues long. Germline V gene data show CDR1 as LGHNA and CDR2 as YSLEER. Here the CDR3 reads CASSSLAEQFF. The CDR3, as DNA: TGCGCCAGCAGCTCCTTAGCAGAGCAGTTCTTC.

A word on this clonotype: Given a much more abundant clone one base away, this may be a read error. This chain's CDR3 is CASSLGAVADTQYF. The CDR3 bases are TGTGCCAGCAGCTTAGGAGCGGTCGCAGATACGCAGTATTTT. J is TRBJ2-3 and V is TRBV11-3, with D possibly being TRBD2 (5 bases). The germline CDR1 and CDR2 sequences are SGHNT and YENEEA. Trimming removed 1 base from V and 4 bases from J, with 9 bases in between. The CDR3 consists of 14 residues. The entire variable domain, with the rest obtained from reference TRBV11-3 and TRBJ2-3, is as follows: EAGVVQSPRYKIIEKKQPVAFWCNPISGHNTLYWYLQNLGQGPELLIRYENEEAVDDSQLPKDRFSAERLKGVDSTLKIQPAELGDSAVYLCASSLGAVADTQYFGPGTRLTVL.

This clonotype occurred many times. This sequence joins TRBV3-1 and TRBJ2-1; weak D call: TRBD1 (6 bases). Trimming left V 6 bases short and J 5 bases short, with 17 bases between. The CDR3 length is 15 residues. Germline CDR1 reads LGHDT; CDR2 reads YNNKEL (reference sequence). The CDR3 loop reads CASSIRGARDNEQFF. DNA of the CDR3: TGTGCCAGCAGTATCAGGGGAGCACGAGACAATGAGCAGTTCTTC.

This clonotype came up many times. The rearrangement joins TRBV7-9 to TRBJ2-1; the match to TRBD1 covers 9 bases. Per the germline V gene, CDR1 is SEHNR and CDR2 is FQNEAQ (reference sequence). J gave up 7 bases and V 7 bases, and 17 bases lay outside the gene matches. The CDR3 contains 17 residues. The CDR3 DNA reads as TGTGCCAGCATCCTAGGGGTGGGACAGGGTTCGTGGAATGAGCAGTTCTTC. As protein: CASILGVGQGSWNEQFF.

About this clonotype itself: A read error may explain this, as a much larger clone is one base away. This CDR3 is CASSQGHTEANEQFF. The CDR3, as DNA: TGTGCCAGCAGCCAGGGACATACTGAGGCGAATGAGCAGTTCTTC. The J gene is TRBJ2-1, the V gene TRBV7-2; D possibly corresponds to TRBD1 (6 bases). The CDR3 runs 15 residues. The V gene lost 5 bases and the J gene lost 7 bases, with 18 bases spanning the gap. The germline CDR1 and CDR2 sequences are SGHTA and FQGNSA.

This clonotype was counted many times. V gene TRBV18 combines with J gene TRBJ1-1; D is uncertain. Germline CDR1 KGHSH, CDR2 LQKENI. V shed 3 bases and J shed 3 bases, with 14 bases lying between them. CDR3 length: 15 residues. The CDR3 sequence is CASSPSGGRDTEAFF. The CDR3 region has the DNA TGTGCCAGCTCACCCTCGGGTGGGAGGGACACTGAAGCTTTCTTT.

This clonotype was detected only a few times. This chain joins TRBV12-3 or TRBV12-4 and TRBJ1-3; D remains ambiguous. CDR3 length equals 14 residues. Trimming shortened V by 1 base and J by 2 bases, and 6 bases separated the two germline ends. Written as DNA, the CDR3 is TGTGCCAGCAGTTTAGGCTCGACTGGAAACACCATATATTTT. Protein sequence: CASSLGSTGNTIYF.

This clonotype showed up many times. The chain combines TRBV6-5 with TRBJ2-7, with 13 positions matching TRBD2. Trimming cost V 0 bases and J 4 bases; bases outside gene matches: 3. The CDR3 extends over 16 amino acids. From germline, CDR1 is MNHEY and CDR2 SVGAGI. The CDR3 region is CASSYSMGLAGYEQYF. As DNA, the CDR3 is TGTGCCAGCAGTTACTCCATGGGACTAGCGGGATACGAGCAGTACTTC.

This clonotype was observed at least ten times. CDR3 loop: CASSLPAGSSYNEQFF. The CDR3 DNA follows: TGTGCCAGCAGCCTCCCGGCGGGGAGCTCCTACAATGAGCAGTTCTTC. The chain links TRBV7-2 to TRBJ2-1, with D possibly matching TRBD2 (6 bases). This CDR3 contains 16 residues. Germline V lookup: CDR1 SGHTA, CDR2 FQGNSA. The V gene lost 5 bases and the J gene lost 0 bases, with 14 bases spanning the gap.

The chain is built from TRBV27 and TRBJ2-5; D not resolved. The V gene's germline CDR1 is MNHEY and CDR2 SMNVEV (reference sequence). This CDR3 spans 15 amino acids. V was clipped by 4 bases and J by 5 bases, with 17 bases between them. CDR3 nucleotide sequence: TGTGCCAGCAGTTACGCTGAGACCCCCGGGGAGACCCAGTACTTC. Protein: CASSYAETPGETQYF.

This clonotype has at least ten counts. The chain links TRBV30 to TRBJ2-2; D may be TRBD1 (6 bases). Trimming cost V 5 bases and J 1 base, with 14 bases left between them. Germline values: CDR1 GTSNPN, CDR2 SVGIG (reference sequence). The CDR3 has 15 residues. The CDR3: CAWRPGHKNTGELFF. CDR3 bases: TGTGCCTGGCGACCGGGACACAAGAACACCGGGGAGCTGTTTTTT.

The chain combines TRBV11-2 with TRBJ2-1, with 10 bases matching TRBD1. The CDR3 is made up of 17 amino acids. The germline gives CDR1 SGHAT, CDR2 FQNNGV. J lost 5 bases, V lost 2 bases, and 9 bases had no gene match. Written as DNA, the CDR3 is TGTGCCAGCAGCTTAAAATGGGGACAGGGGAGAAACAATGAGCAGTTCTTC. Protein product: CASSLKWGQGRNNEQFF.

This clonotype was counted a few times. The V call is TRBV18, the J call TRBJ2-7; 7 bases fit TRBD2. Germline V gene data show CDR1 as KGHSH and CDR2 as LQKENI. The CDR3 consists of 14 residues. After removal of 3 bases from V and 0 bases from J, the junction contained 2 bases not matched to a gene. The CDR3: CASSPAGASYEQYF. In nucleotides, the CDR3 is TGTGCCAGCTCACCGGCGGGAGCCTCCTACGAGCAGTACTTC.

This clonotype has ten or more counts. The chain uses TRBV12-3 or TRBV12-4 and TRBJ1-1; D is undetermined. Trimming removed 8 bases at V and 1 base at J, with 14 bases between. There are 14 residues in the CDR3. CDR3 region: CASEVGWGNTEAFF. The CDR3 DNA follows: TGTGCCAGCGAGGTCGGGTGGGGGAACACTGAAGCTTTCTTT.

This clonotype turned up a few times. The V and J genes are TRBV7-9 and TRBJ2-3, with a tentative D call TRBD2 (5 bases). This CDR3 comprises 15 residues. The V end was cut by 5 bases, the J end by 1 base, with 13 bases between. CDR1 is SEHNR, CDR2 FQNEAQ, per germline (reference sequence). The CDR3 spells CASSPLRGRTDTQYF. CDR3 DNA: TGTGCCAGCAGCCCCCTCCGGGGTCGCACAGATACGCAGTATTTT.

The sample holds many counts of this clonotype. CDR3 DNA: TGTGCCAGCAGCCCGACAGGGCTTGGCGGCTACACCTTC. Its translation: CASSPTGLGGYTF. The chain carries TRBV7-9 and TRBJ1-2, with 7 bases lining up with TRBD1. The CDR3 has 13 amino acids. V shed 5 bases, J shed 8 bases, and the junction held 8 bases outside the gene matches. CDR1 is SEHNR, CDR2 FQNEAQ, per germline (reference sequence).

At least ten counts were recorded for this clonotype. V and J are TRBV20-1 and TRBJ2-7, with 9 positions matching TRBD2. Trimming at V came to 8 bases and at J to 0 bases, leaving 8 bases not matched to a gene. This CDR3 has 14 residues. Germline V CDR1 and CDR2: DFQATT, SNEGSKA (reference sequence). The CDR3 DNA follows: TGCAGTCTTGTCGCGGGAGGGTCCTCCTACGAGCAGTACTTC. This codes for CSLVAGGSSYEQYF.

The genes are TRBV25-1 and TRBJ2-1; the D call may be TRBD1 or TRBD2 (5 bases each). The germline V gene encodes CDR1 MGHDK and CDR2 SYGVNS. V was clipped by 1 base and J by 0 bases, with 7 bases between them. This CDR3 is 15 amino acids long. Here the CDR3 reads CASSEWGSSYNEQFF. In DNA, the CDR3 is TGTGCCAGCAGTGAATGGGGGAGCTCCTACAATGAGCAGTTCTTC.

Turning to this clonotype: Compared with germline, one end of the junction differs, possibly owing to a read error. J is TRBJ1-3 and V is TRBV6-2 or TRBV6-3; D is undetermined. Looked up from germline, CDR1 is MNHEY and CDR2 is SVGEGT. The CDR3 has 15 residues. The CDR3 sequence is CASSKTPILGNTTYF. The DNA of the CDR3 is TGTGCCAGCAGTAAAACACCTATCCTAGGAAACACCACATATTTT.

This clonotype came up many times. The chain recombines TRBV15 with TRBJ1-1; unclear D gene. Germline CDR1 LNHNV, CDR2 YYDKDF (reference sequence). This CDR3 has 15 amino acids. The germline V and J ends were trimmed by 5 bases and 1 base, with 14 bases remaining between them. The CDR3 coding sequence is TGTGCCACCAGCTTCCAACGCTGGGGGAACACTGAAGCTTTCTTT. Translated, it gives CATSFQRWGNTEAFF.

A remark on this clonotype: A read error may produce the germline difference seen at one junction end. The chain uses TRBV5-1 and TRBJ2-6, with 9 positions matching TRBD1. This CDR3 comprises 18 residues. Germline V lookup: CDR1 SGHRS, CDR2 YFSETQ. DNA of the CDR3: TGTGCCAGCAGCTTCGGGGACAGGGCCGTATCTGGGGCCAACGTCCTGACTTTC. Translating it yields CASSFGDRAVSGANVLTF.

This clonotype was seen many times. This chain uses TRBV28 with TRBJ1-1; tentative D call: TRBD1 (6 bases). The V end was cut by 5 bases, the J end by 0 bases, with 16 bases between. In germline, CDR1 is MDHEN, CDR2 SYDVKM. This CDR3 is built from 16 residues. The CDR3 is CASSDLETGLNTEAFF. The DNA for the CDR3 is TGTGCCAGCAGTGACTTAGAGACAGGACTGAACACTGAAGCTTTCTTT.

CDR3 in DNA: TGCGCCAGCAGCCAAGTCCTAGCGGGGAGCAATGAGCAGTTCTTC. Encoded protein: CASSQVLAGSNEQFF. The J gene is TRBJ2-1, the V gene TRBV4-3; 9 bases are shared with TRBD2. V gave up 1 base and J gave up 6 bases; unmatched junction bases: 4. The CDR3 totals 15 residues. CDR1 and CDR2 (germline): LGHNA, YSLEER.

Concerning this clonotype itself: This clone may be a read error of a much larger clone one base away. The chain links TRBV6-5 to TRBJ1-1; D possibly corresponds to TRBD1 (6 bases). The length of the CDR3 is 13 residues. The germline gives CDR1 MNHEY, CDR2 SVGAGI. The CDR3 sequence: CASSSRGYTGAFF. CDR3 nucleotide sequence: TGTGCCAGCAGTTCCAGGGGATACACTGGAGCTTTCTTT.

This clonotype was detected many times. The chain uses TRBV29-1 and TRBJ2-1; TRBD2 aligns across 10 bases. CDR3 length equals 17 residues. The germline V gene encodes CDR1 SQVTM and CDR2 ANQGSEA. After removal of 0 bases from V and 1 base from J, the junction contained 6 bases not matched to a gene. This chain's CDR3 is CSVEEASGRGSYNEQFF. In nucleotides, the CDR3 is TGCAGCGTTGAAGAGGCTAGCGGGAGAGGGTCCTACAATGAGCAGTTCTTC.

The CDR3 loop reads CASSPQGMSSGNTIYF. The CDR3 region has the DNA TGTGCCAGCTCACCCCAGGGAATGTCCTCTGGAAACACCATATATTTT. The rearrangement uses TRBV18 and TRBJ1-3, with D possibly being TRBD1 (5 bases). V lost 3 bases and J lost 0, with 12 bases in between. This CDR3 has 16 residues. Germline V gene lookup returns CDR1 KGHSH and CDR2 LQKENI.